This T cell receptor (beta chain) was found in a study of blood T cells in healthy people across ages. Study-wide results and limits: Versus aged donors, long-lived donors had higher diversity and more naive CD4+ cells.

The CDR3 is 11 amino acids. Losses at the gene ends were 8 bases for V and 6 bases for J; bases not matched to a gene: 1. In germline, CDR1 is MNHEY, CDR2 SVGAGI. The use of a sample-barcoded 5' primer and a J-beta primer mix characterized a second PCR of about 6 to 12 cycles. One entry per CDR3 protein results from TCRdb running MiXCR on the 5' RACE reads. The sample includes approximately 800,000 distinct CDR3 sequences, around two thirds of them seen just once. Note on this clonotype: Its antigen is as yet unknown.

The chain has TRBV6-5 and TRBJ2-1; TRBD2 aligns across 7 bases. The clonotype was recovered from a young man in good health. Sequencing was done on a sample of blood. In nucleotides, the CDR3 is TGTGCCAGCCAGCGGGGCAATGAGCAGTTCTTC. It specifies CASQRGNEQFF.